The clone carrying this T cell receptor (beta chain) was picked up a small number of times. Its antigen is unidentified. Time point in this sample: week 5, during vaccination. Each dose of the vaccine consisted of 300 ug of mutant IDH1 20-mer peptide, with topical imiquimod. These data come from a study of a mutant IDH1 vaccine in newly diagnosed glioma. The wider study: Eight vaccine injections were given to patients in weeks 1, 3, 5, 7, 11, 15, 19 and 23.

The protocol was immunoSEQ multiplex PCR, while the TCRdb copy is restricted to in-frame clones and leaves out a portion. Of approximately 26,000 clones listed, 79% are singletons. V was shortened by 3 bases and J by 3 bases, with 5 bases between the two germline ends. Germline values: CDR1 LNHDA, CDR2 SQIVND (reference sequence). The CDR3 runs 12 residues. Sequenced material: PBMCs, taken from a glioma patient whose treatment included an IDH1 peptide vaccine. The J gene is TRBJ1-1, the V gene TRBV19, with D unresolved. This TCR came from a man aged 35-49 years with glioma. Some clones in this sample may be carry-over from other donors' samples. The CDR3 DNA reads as TGTGCCAGTAGTATCCCGTACACTGAAGCTTTCTTT. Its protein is CASSIPYTEAFF.